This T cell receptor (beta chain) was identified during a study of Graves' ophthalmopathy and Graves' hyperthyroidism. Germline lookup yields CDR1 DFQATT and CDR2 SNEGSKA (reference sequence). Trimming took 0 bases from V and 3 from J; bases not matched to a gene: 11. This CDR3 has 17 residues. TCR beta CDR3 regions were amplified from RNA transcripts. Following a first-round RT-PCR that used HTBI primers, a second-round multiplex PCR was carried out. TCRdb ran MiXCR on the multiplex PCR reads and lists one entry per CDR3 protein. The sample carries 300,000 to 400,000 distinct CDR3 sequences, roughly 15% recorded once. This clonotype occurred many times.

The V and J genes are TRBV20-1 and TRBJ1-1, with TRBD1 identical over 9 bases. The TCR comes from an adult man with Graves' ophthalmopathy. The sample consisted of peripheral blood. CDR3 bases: TGCAGTGCTAGAGATCTGACAGGGGGATATGCGGACACTGAAGCTTTCTTT. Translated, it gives CSARDLTGGYADTEAFF.